What follows are 8 T cell receptor beta chains derived from one specimen sequenced in a study of cytotoxic CD8 clonotypes in ibrutinib-treated CLL. Using immunoSEQ multiplex PCR, the repertoire was profiled, and TCRdb retains in-frame clones only, with some absent. This table has hundreds of thousands of clones, almost 80% appearing once. The material was PBMCs, obtained before ibrutinib treatment. The source of these receptors is a human donor with chronic lymphocytic leukemia.

The chain uses TRBV6-5 and TRBJ2-5; D gene unclear. This CDR3 spans 11 amino acids. CDR1 is MNHEY and CDR2 is SVGAGI in the germline V gene. The V end was cut by 7 bases, the J end by 2 bases, with 5 bases between. In nucleotides, the CDR3 is TGTGCCAGCACTAGGCAAGAGACCCAGTACTTC. This gives the protein CASTRQETQYF.

J is TRBJ2-1 and V is TRBV10-3; D unclear. This CDR3 has 12 amino acids. The V and J ends lost 6 bases and 8 bases respectively, with 11 bases between them. The V gene's germline CDR1 is ENHRY and CDR2 SYGVKD. This chain's CDR3 is CAISSLADEQFF. In DNA form, the CDR3 reads TGTGCCATCAGCAGCTTGGCGGATGAGCAGTTCTTC.

This chain joins TRBV10-3 and TRBJ2-7; 9 bases fit TRBD1. J lost 1 base, V lost 2 bases, and 3 bases had no gene match. CDR3 length: 15 residues. CDR1 is ENHRY, CDR2 SYGVKD, per germline. The CDR3 is CAISEDRGRSYEQYF. CDR3 coding DNA: TGTGCCATCAGTGAGGACAGGGGGAGATCCTACGAGCAGTACTTC.

As concerns this clone: It is unclear where the CDR3 begins or ends on the DNA, so no DNA is shown, and the CDR3 is as TCRdb lists it. The V call is TRBV4-1, the J call TRBJ2-2; TRBD2, the D gene given by the table, was not confirmed from the DNA. Germline assignment: CDR1 MGHRA and CDR2 YSYEKL. The CDR3 has 14 amino acids, counting both end residues. The CDR3 loop reads CASSRVLRAGELFF.

CDR3 loop: CASSLEAGNYEQYF. CDR3 sequence (DNA): TGTGCCAGCAGCTTGGAGGCAGGGAACTACGAGCAGTACTTC. The chain carries TRBV5-5 and TRBJ2-7; maybe TRBD1 (5 bases). V dropped 0 bases and J dropped 3 bases, with 10 bases sitting between them. This CDR3 comprises 14 residues. Germline values: CDR1 SGHKS, CDR2 YYEKEE (reference sequence).

The V gene is TRBV2, the J gene TRBJ2-5, with D hard to call. Trimming pared 4 bases from V and 3 bases from J, leaving 9 bases between. The CDR3 runs to 13 residues. Germline V gene sequence: CDR1 SNHLY, CDR2 FYNNEI. CDR3 DNA sequence: TGTGCCAGCAGTGGTAAGGGTGAAGAGACCCAGTACTTC. Amino acids: CASSGKGEETQYF.

This chain links TRBV7-9 with TRBJ2-1; D gene uncertain. CDR3 length equals 16 residues. The V end lost 3 bases, the J end lost 0 bases, and 12 bases lay between the germline ends. Germline V gene lookup returns CDR1 SEHNR and CDR2 FQNEAQ (reference sequence). CDR3 sequence: CASSFPSGGSYNEQFF. CDR3 bases: TGTGCCAGCAGCTTTCCCTCTGGCGGCTCCTACAATGAGCAGTTCTTC.

This chain joins TRBV30 and TRBJ1-1; a weak D match, TRBD1 (5 bases). The CDR3 is 15 residues long. Between the trimmed V and J ends, which lost 4 bases and 5 bases, there was a span of 20 bases. Germline V gene data show CDR1 as GTSNPN and CDR2 as SVGIG (reference sequence). The CDR3 is CAWTPLVDGGTEAFF. The CDR3 DNA reads as TGTGCCTGGACCCCTCTTGTGGACGGGGGGACTGAAGCTTTCTTT. Looking up the rest from reference TRBV30 and TRBJ1-1 gives the full variable domain: SQTIHQWPATLVQPVGSPLSLECTVEGTSNPNLYWYRQAAGRGLQLLFYSVGIGQISSEVPQNLSASRPQDRQFILSSKKLLLSDSGFYLCAWTPLVDGGTEAFFGQGTRLTVV.